This entry lists 5 T cell receptor beta chains sequenced from one sample in a study of T cell responses to AZD1222 COVID-19 vaccine. Sequencing used immunoSEQ multiplex PCR; TCRdb keeps in-frame clones, though not all of them. Of around 80,000 clones in the sample, around 85% were seen once. This sample comprised peripheral blood, obtained 28 days after the second AZD1222 dose. These TCRs come from an adult who received the AZD1222 COVID-19 vaccine.

This sequence joins TRBV7-8 and TRBJ1-5; D remains ambiguous. V dropped 5 bases and J dropped 1 base, with 6 bases sitting between them. This CDR3 is built from 13 residues. From germline, CDR1 is SGHVS and CDR2 FQNEAQ. The CDR3 loop reads CASSAISNQPQHF. In DNA form, the CDR3 reads TGTGCCAGCAGCGCTATCAGCAATCAGCCCCAGCATTTT.

The DNA for the CDR3 is TGCGCCAGCAGCCAAGGCAGGGGTAATCAGCCCCAGCATTTT. It yields the protein CASSQGRGNQPQHF. V is TRBV4-1 and J is TRBJ1-5; D might be TRBD1 (6 bases). CDR3 length equals 14 residues. The germline gives CDR1 MGHRA, CDR2 YSYEKL. The V and J ends lost 1 base and 4 bases respectively, with 8 bases between them.

The chain carries TRBV6-2 or TRBV6-3 and TRBJ2-1; D is unclear. This CDR3 spans 13 amino acids. Germline loops: CDR1 MNHEY, CDR2 SVGEGT. V was clipped by 0 bases and J by 7 bases, with 7 bases between them. The CDR3 is CASSYSSGNEQFF. CDR3 DNA: TGTGCCAGCAGTTACTCGTCCGGGAATGAGCAGTTCTTC.

The genes are TRBV7-6 and TRBJ1-3; TRBD1 aligns across 9 bases. V lost 8 bases to trimming and J lost 1 base; unmatched junction nucleotides: 6. CDR3 length equals 15 residues. Germline V CDR1 and CDR2: SGHVS, FNYEAQ. CDR3 sequence (DNA): TGTGCCAGCGGCGCCGGGACAGGGTCTGGAAACACCATATATTTT. Translating it yields CASGAGTGSGNTIYF.

On this clone: Sequence at one end of the junction differs from germline and may be a read error. The genes are TRBV12-5 and TRBJ2-3; D unresolved. CDR3 length: 14 residues. The germline CDR1 and CDR2 sequences are LGHNT and FRNRAP. CDR3 sequence reads: CASGFGQVVDTQYF. DNA of the CDR3: TGCGCTAGTGGTTTCGGGCAGGTGGTAGATACGCAGTATTTT.